The 31 T cell receptor beta chains listed next were all sequenced from one sample in a study of a mutant IDH1 vaccine in newly diagnosed glioma. Specified time point: week 23, last vaccination. In every dose of vaccine, 300 ug of mutant IDH1 20-mer peptide was given alongside topical imiquimod. Profiling relied on immunoSEQ multiplex PCR, and the TCRdb table lists in-frame clones only, not all of them. The sample shows 52,000 or so clones, 80% to 85% of them seen only once. Antigens of these TCRs are unknown. The starting material was PBMCs, obtained from a glioma patient whose treatment included an IDH1 peptide vaccine. Receptor source: a woman aged 40 to 50 with glioma. Some clones in this sample may be carry-over from other donors' samples.

The rearrangement uses TRBV13 and TRBJ2-7; possibly TRBD2 for D (7 bases). V lost 5 bases and J lost 2, with 16 bases in between. Germline values: CDR1 PRHDT, CDR2 FYEKMQ (reference sequence). This CDR3 region has 15 residues. CDR3 sequence: CASSPMGGHPYEQYF. CDR3 sequence (DNA): TGTGCCAGCAGCCCCATGGGGGGGCACCCCTACGAGCAGTACTTC.

The chain uses TRBV29-1 and TRBJ1-4; TRBD1 is a possible D gene (5 bases). The CDR3 is 16 amino acids. Germline CDR1 and CDR2: SQVTM and ANQGSEA. V dropped 5 bases and J dropped 0 bases, with 16 bases sitting between them. The CDR3: CSVQGPASATNEKLFF. As DNA, the CDR3 is TGCAGCGTTCAGGGACCGGCCTCTGCAACTAATGAAAAACTGTTTTTT.

The gene calls are TRBV2 and TRBJ2-1; TRBD1 agrees at 10 bases. Germline V lookup: CDR1 SNHLY, CDR2 FYNNEI. Losses at the gene ends were 6 bases for V and 5 bases for J; bases not matched to a gene: 4. The CDR3 contains 14 residues. In nucleotides, the CDR3 is TGTGCCAGCAGCCGCGGACAGGGGGACAATGAGCAGTTCTTC. It encodes CASSRGQGDNEQFF.

Points on this clone: Relative to the germline gene, one junction end is altered; a read error may explain this. Other DNA sequences in the sample encode the same CDR3. The V gene is TRBV9, the J gene TRBJ2-2; D is undetermined. This CDR3 comprises 12 residues. Germline assignment: CDR1 SGDLS and CDR2 YYNGEE. The CDR3 is CASSVNSGELFF. CDR3 sequence (DNA): TGTGCCAGCAGCGTAAACAGCGGGGAGCTGTTTTTT.

This chain links TRBV6-5 with TRBJ1-2; maybe TRBD1 (6 bases). The CDR3 contains 14 residues. The ends were cut back, 4 bases at V and 8 bases at J, with 17 bases in the middle. The V gene's germline CDR1 is MNHEY and CDR2 SVGAGI. The CDR3 region is CASSFNGQSQGYTF. The CDR3 coding sequence is TGTGCCAGCAGTTTTAATGGACAGTCTCAGGGCTACACCTTC.

This clone occurred a few times. This chain connects TRBV30 to TRBJ1-2; the D gene is possibly TRBD1 (6 bases). Between the trimmed V and J ends, which lost 3 bases and 0 bases, there was a span of 11 bases. The CDR3 length is 14 residues. Germline assignment: CDR1 GTSNPN and CDR2 SVGIG (reference sequence). Written as DNA, the CDR3 is TGTGCCTGGAGGGGGGCAGACCCTAACTATGGCTACACCTTC. Its protein product is CAWRGADPNYGYTF.

The rearrangement joins TRBV6-4 to TRBJ2-5; 13 bases line up with TRBD2. The CDR3 is 17 amino acids. Germline CDR1 is MRHNA and CDR2 is SNTAGT. The CDR3 loop reads CPPGGVLAGGKGETQYF. The DNA of the CDR3 is TGTCCCCCCGGAGGCGTACTAGCGGGGGGGAAGGGGGAGACCCAGTACTTC.

The rearrangement joins TRBV6-4 to TRBJ2-3; D gene uncertain. The germline V gene has CDR1 MRHNA and CDR2 SNTAGT. The ends were cut back, 0 bases at V and 2 bases at J, with 3 bases in the middle. This CDR3 has 13 amino acids. Here the CDR3 DNA reads TGTGCCAGCAGTGACTCTAACACAGATACGCAGTATTTT. It specifies CASSDSNTDTQYF.

As concerns this clone: The CDR3 ends on some other residue instead of the conserved phenylalanine or tryptophan, so this is likely a read error. The chain couples TRBV2 to TRBJ1-2, with 7 bases identical to TRBD1. The CDR3 covers 13 residues. Germline assignment: CDR1 SNHLY and CDR2 FYNNEI. V lost 6 bases and J lost 8; bases outside the gene matches: 9. Here the CDR3 DNA reads TGTGCCAGCAGCGAGAACAGGGGACGCGGCTACACCTCC. Translation gives CASSENRGRGYTS.

A single count supports this clone. This sequence joins TRBV6-4 and TRBJ1-6; D perhaps matches TRBD1 (5 bases). The V end was cut by 4 bases, the J end by 8 bases, with 12 bases between. This CDR3 has 14 residues. The germline V gene has CDR1 MRHNA and CDR2 SNTAGT. CDR3 region: CASSAPDKHSPLHF. For the CDR3, the DNA is TGTGCCAGCAGTGCCCCGGACAAGCATTCACCCCTCCACTTT.

The chain couples TRBV25-1 to TRBJ1-4, with TRBD1 identical over 7 bases. The V gene's germline CDR1 is MGHDK and CDR2 SYGVNS. The CDR3 consists of 15 residues. V was clipped by 2 bases and J by 4 bases; unmatched bases: 4. This CDR3 reads CASSERGQFNEKLFF. The CDR3 nucleotides read TGTGCCAGCAGTGAAAGGGGACAGTTTAATGAAAAACTGTTTTTT.

This sequence joins TRBV19 and TRBJ1-6; 8 bases are a match to TRBD1. V gave up 10 bases and J gave up 6 bases; unmatched junction bases: 5. Per the germline V gene, CDR1 is LNHDA and CDR2 is SQIVND (reference sequence). The CDR3 is 13 amino acids. The chain's CDR3 is CATEDRVNSPLHF. DNA of the CDR3: TGTGCCACCGAGGACAGGGTTAATTCACCCCTCCACTTT.

This clone was found once. The chain is built from TRBV15 and TRBJ1-2; D is uncertain. CDR1 LNHNV and CDR2 YYDKDF come from the germline V gene (reference sequence). Trimming cost V 3 bases and J 6 bases, with 14 bases left between them. This CDR3 contains 14 residues. CDR3 protein: CATSSRTTGNGYTF. The CDR3 DNA is TGTGCCACCAGCAGTAGAACGACGGGGAATGGCTACACCTTC.

The sample holds a few counts of this clone. The CDR3 spells CARSSRNTGELFF. Here the CDR3 DNA reads TGTGCCAGAAGCTCGCGGAACACCGGGGAGCTGTTTTTT. This sequence joins TRBV5-3 and TRBJ2-2; D gene ambiguous. TRBV5-3 is sorted into the ORF group, with uncertain function. The V and J ends lost 3 bases and 1 base respectively, with 4 bases between them. The CDR3 sequence is 13 residues long.

This chain joins TRBV4-1 and TRBJ2-1; TRBD2 agrees at 8 bases. From germline, CDR1 is MGHRA and CDR2 YSYEKL. CDR3 length: 17 amino acids. J lost 6 bases, V lost 3 bases, and 13 bases had no gene match. The CDR3 DNA follows: TGCGCCAGCAGCCAGCTAATGACAGCGGGGGCTGGCAATGAGCAGTTCTTC. Amino acids: CASSQLMTAGAGNEQFF.

The chain uses TRBV7-2 and TRBJ1-4; D is ambiguous. The CDR3 runs 14 residues. Trimming took 2 bases from V and 7 from J, leaving 11 bases between them. Germline assignment: CDR1 SGHTA and CDR2 FQGNSA. CDR3 in amino acids: CASSLKGFGEKLFF. For the CDR3, the DNA is TGTGCCAGCAGCTTAAAAGGGTTTGGTGAAAAACTGTTTTTT.

The chain has TRBV4-1 and TRBJ2-3; TRBD2 aligns across 9 bases. The CDR3 sequence is 17 residues long. Unmatched junction bases numbered 5, after V lost 1 base and J lost 0 bases. Germline loops: CDR1 MGHRA, CDR2 YSYEKL. The CDR3 DNA sequence: TGCGCCAGCAGCCAAGGGCTAGCGGGGACCAGCACAGATACGCAGTATTTT. This sequence encodes CASSQGLAGTSTDTQYF.

The rearrangement links TRBV11-2 to TRBJ2-1; D ambiguous. Trimming cost V 5 bases and J 5 bases, with 13 bases left between them. CDR1 is SGHAT and CDR2 is FQNNGV in the germline V gene. The CDR3 covers 14 residues. In DNA, the CDR3 is TGTGCCAGCAGCGTACTTTCAAGTAACAATGAGCAGTTCTTC. It specifies CASSVLSSNNEQFF.

This chain links TRBV2 with TRBJ2-7, with unresolved D. This CDR3 contains 15 residues. CDR1 SNHLY and CDR2 FYNNEI come from the germline V gene. The germline V and J ends were trimmed by 3 bases and 0 bases, with 12 bases remaining between them. For the CDR3, the DNA is TGTGCCAGCAGTGAGTGGCAGATCAGCTCCTACGAGCAGTACTTC. Encoded protein: CASSEWQISSYEQYF.

The chain carries TRBV5-1 and TRBJ2-6, with TRBD1 as a possible D gene (5 bases). Trimming took 7 bases from V and 2 from J, leaving 10 bases between them. The CDR3 length is 14 residues. Germline CDR1 and CDR2: SGHRS and YFSETQ. The CDR3 region has the DNA TGCGCCAGCCGCAGGGCTACTGGGGCCAACGTCCTGACTTTC. It specifies CASRRATGANVLTF.

This clone showed up just once. The gene calls are TRBV5-6 and TRBJ2-2; perhaps TRBD1 as D (6 bases). Per the germline V gene, CDR1 is SGHDT and CDR2 is YYEEEE. The CDR3 loop spans 17 amino acids. Trimming took 1 base from V and 0 from J, leaving 13 bases between them. DNA for the CDR3: TGTGCCAGCAGCTTGCCAACAGGGCAAGCGAACACCGGGGAGCTGTTTTTT. This translates into CASSLPTGQANTGELFF.

The chain carries TRBV4-1 and TRBJ1-5; D not certain. Deletions cut 1 base from V and 5 bases from J, with 9 bases between. The CDR3 runs 14 residues. CDR1 and CDR2 (germline): MGHRA, YSYEKL. The CDR3 DNA is TGCGCCAGCAGCCAAGTTAATGGGGATCAGCCCCAGCATTTT. Translating gives CASSQVNGDQPQHF.

V usage is TRBV7-2 and J usage is TRBJ2-2; D is perhaps TRBD1 (5 bases). CDR1 and CDR2 from the germline V gene are SGHTA and FQGNSA. Trimming shortened V by 5 bases and J by 7 bases, and 17 bases separated the two germline ends. The CDR3 runs to 15 residues. The CDR3 DNA reads as TGTGCCAGCAGCCTACAGGAAGGGCGAGGCGGGGAGCTGTTTTTT. Translating it yields CASSLQEGRGGELFF.

This clone appeared a few times. This sequence joins TRBV7-9 and TRBJ1-1; D remains unclear. The CDR3 covers 15 residues. The germline V and J ends were trimmed by 4 bases and 1 base, with 13 bases remaining between them. Germline-derived CDR1 and CDR2 are SEHNR and FQNEAQ (reference sequence). The CDR3 sequence is CASSSREQWNTEAFF. CDR3 in DNA: TGTGCCAGCAGCTCGCGGGAACAGTGGAACACTGAAGCTTTCTTT.

The rearrangement joins TRBV5-6 to TRBJ2-4; 8 bases map to TRBD2. This CDR3 contains 18 residues. Losses at the gene ends were 5 bases for V and 4 bases for J; bases not matched to a gene: 17. The germline V gene has CDR1 SGHDT and CDR2 YYEEEE. This chain's CDR3 is CASSLALAGGRVKNIQYF. Here the CDR3 DNA reads TGTGCCAGCAGTCTAGCCCTAGCGGGCGGCCGGGTAAAAAACATTCAGTACTTC.

The rearrangement joins TRBV6-1 to TRBJ2-7; no clear D. Per germline, CDR1 MNHNS and CDR2 SASEGT. This CDR3 has 13 amino acids. V was clipped by 6 bases and J by 0 bases, with 9 bases between them. DNA for the CDR3: TGTGCCAGCAGGGACGGACGCTCCTACGAGCAGTACTTC. This translates into CASRDGRSYEQYF.

This clone is a singleton in its sample. This CDR3 reads CASSFGPGRGYTF. CDR3 nucleotides: TGTGCCAGCAGTTTTGGGCCAGGGAGAGGCTACACCTTC. The chain is built from TRBV27 and TRBJ1-2, with D tentatively TRBD1 (5 bases). Germline V gene lookup returns CDR1 MNHEY and CDR2 SMNVEV (reference sequence). V was clipped by 3 bases and J by 8 bases, with 13 bases between them. This CDR3 has 13 amino acids.

The J gene is TRBJ2-7, the V gene TRBV9, with 10 bases lining up with TRBD2. Germline CDR1 reads SGDLS; CDR2 reads YYNGEE. The CDR3 has 15 amino acids. V shed 2 bases, J shed 4 bases, and the junction held 6 bases outside the gene matches. The CDR3 loop is CASSVGTSGAYEQYF. The CDR3 DNA follows: TGTGCCAGCAGCGTGGGTACTAGCGGGGCATACGAGCAGTACTTC. Full variable domain (remainder filled in from reference TRBV9 and TRBJ2-7): DSGVTQTPKHLITATGQRVTLRCSPRSGDLSVYWYQQSLDQGLQFLIQYYNGEERAKGNILERFSAQQFPDLHSELNLSSLELGDSALYFCASSVGTSGAYEQYFGPGTRLTVT.

The V and J genes are TRBV10-3 and TRBJ2-3; D may be TRBD1 (5 bases). V dropped 2 bases and J dropped 5 bases, with 8 bases sitting between them. Germline CDR1 reads ENHRY; CDR2 reads SYGVKD. This CDR3 has 13 amino acids. The CDR3 nucleotides are TGTGCCATCAGTGAGGGGGCCGGAGATACGCAGTATTTT. Residues: CAISEGAGDTQYF.

The V call is TRBV5-4, the J call TRBJ1-2; no clear D gene. The CDR3 totals 11 residues. The V gene lost 4 bases and the J gene lost 1 base, with 2 bases spanning the gap. In germline, CDR1 is SGHNT, CDR2 YYREEE (reference sequence). CDR3 bases: TGTGCCAGCAGCAGTAACTATGGCTACACCTTC. This translates into CASSSNYGYTF.

The chain recombines TRBV5-1 with TRBJ1-4; 10 bases match TRBD1. The length of the CDR3 is 14 residues. The junction had 3 bases not matched to a gene; V was cut back by 4 bases and J by 6 bases. Germline lookup yields CDR1 SGHRS and CDR2 YFSETQ. As DNA, the CDR3 is TGCGCCAGCAGCCACGGGACAGGGGATGAAAAACTGTTTTTT. The encoded protein is CASSHGTGDEKLFF.